The 11 T cell receptor beta chains given below trace back to one sample, sequenced in a study of OX40 agonist ivuxolimab in advanced cancers. Library method: the immunoSEQ multiplex PCR assay. The immuneACCESS repertoire file appears here via TCRdb, limited to in-frame rearrangements. These files lack a portion of the clones; in checked studies, under half of the deficit traces to unresolved V genes, and the cause of the others is not known. Counted in this sample were approximately 60,000 clones; approximately 87% of them appeared once. The biggest ten clones account for 5% to 5.5% of the sample. The sample consisted of CD4+ or CD8+ T cells sorted from blood, taken in a trial of the OX40 agonist ivuxolimab. These receptors came from an adult with an advanced solid tumor such as melanoma, head and neck, liver or kidney cancer.

This clone is a singleton in its sample. The V gene is TRBV6-1, the J gene TRBJ2-3, with TRBD2 as a possible D gene (6 bases). V lost 7 bases and J 2 bases, leaving 13 bases between the germline ends. The CDR3 runs to 14 residues. The germline CDR1 and CDR2 sequences are MNHNS and SASEGT. The CDR3 DNA follows: TGTGCCAGCATCCAGGGAGGTAACACAGATACGCAGTATTTT. Residues: CASIQGGNTDTQYF.

This sequence joins TRBV11-2 and TRBJ2-3; tentative D call: TRBD2 (5 bases). Looked up from germline, CDR1 is SGHAT and CDR2 is FQNNGV. Trimming cost V 2 bases and J 10 bases, with 16 bases left between them. The CDR3 runs 14 residues. CDR3 DNA: TGTGCCAGCAGCTTATCTAGCTCCGTGAGTTCGCAGTATTTT. Its protein product is CASSLSSSVSSQYF.

The chain is built from TRBV11-3 and TRBJ2-7, with D hard to call. V lost 1 base and J 4 bases, leaving 11 bases between the germline ends. Germline values: CDR1 SGHNT, CDR2 YENEEA. This CDR3 region has 14 residues. CDR3 region: CASSLGGRFYEQYF. DNA for the CDR3: TGTGCCAGCAGCTTAGGCGGCAGGTTTTACGAGCAGTACTTC.

This clone has a single count. The chain carries TRBV7-9 and TRBJ2-2; perhaps TRBD2 as D (5 bases). V was clipped by 5 bases and J by 4 bases, with 11 bases between them. The CDR3 loop spans 14 amino acids. Germline-derived CDR1 and CDR2 are SEHNR and FQNEAQ (reference sequence). The CDR3 DNA is TGTGCCAGCAGCCCCCGGACTTTCACCGGGGAGCTGTTTTTT. Amino acids: CASSPRTFTGELFF.

The chain carries TRBV5-1 and TRBJ2-7, with no clear D. Germline V gives CDR1 SGHRS, CDR2 YFSETQ. V lost 0 bases to trimming and J lost 0 bases, with 7 bases between them. This CDR3 spans 14 amino acids. The CDR3 region is CASSLGPASYEQYF. In DNA form, the CDR3 reads TGCGCCAGCAGCTTGGGACCGGCCTCCTACGAGCAGTACTTC.

This chain connects TRBV27 to TRBJ2-3, with a tentative D call TRBD1 (5 bases). The V end lost 7 bases, the J end lost 0 bases, and 11 bases lay between the germline ends. The CDR3 extends over 14 amino acids. Germline loops: CDR1 MNHEY, CDR2 SMNVEV (reference sequence). The DNA of the CDR3 is TGTGCCAGCACCCCCGACAGTAGCACAGATACGCAGTATTTT. Its translation is CASTPDSSTDTQYF.

The chain couples TRBV7-2 to TRBJ1-2, with D perhaps matching TRBD1 (5 bases). CDR3 length: 17 residues. The germline V gene encodes CDR1 SGHTA and CDR2 FQGNSA. V was shortened by 3 bases and J by 4 bases, with 21 bases between the two germline ends. The CDR3 reads CASSFSAGGASGYGYTF. In DNA, the CDR3 is TGTGCCAGCAGCTTTAGTGCGGGCGGGGCGAGCGGCTATGGCTACACCTTC.

The V call is TRBV7-2, the J call TRBJ2-7, with D tentatively TRBD1 (6 bases). Germline-derived CDR1 and CDR2 are SGHTA and FQGNSA. Trimming cost V 2 bases and J 6 bases, with 14 bases left between them. The CDR3 is made up of 14 amino acids. DNA of the CDR3: TGTGCCAGCAGCTTAAGCACAGGGACCGGCGAGCAGTACTTC. Amino acid sequence: CASSLSTGTGEQYF.

The chain employs TRBV10-3 and TRBJ1-2; maybe TRBD1 (6 bases). The CDR3 covers 14 residues. V was cut by 4 bases and J by 3 bases, with 12 bases left in between. CDR1 ENHRY and CDR2 SYGVKD come from the germline V gene. CDR3 residues: CAISGGAGDYGYTF. Written as DNA, the CDR3 is TGTGCCATCAGTGGTGGAGCAGGGGACTATGGCTACACCTTC.

As to this clone: This sample includes further DNA sequences coding for the same CDR3. The rearrangement links TRBV7-2 to TRBJ1-5; TRBD1 matches at 7 bases. Germline values: CDR1 SGHTA, CDR2 FQGNSA. The CDR3 contains 14 residues. V shed 3 bases, J shed 2 bases, and the junction held 1 base outside the gene matches. For the CDR3, the DNA is TGTGCCAGCAGCTTCACAGGGGGCAATCAGCCCCAGCATTTT. Its translation is CASSFTGGNQPQHF.

The chain joins TRBV25-1 to TRBJ2-7; either TRBD1 or TRBD2 may fit D (5 bases each). Germline loops: CDR1 MGHDK, CDR2 SYGVNS. V was trimmed by 5 bases and J by 0 bases, leaving 23 bases between them. This CDR3 comprises 18 residues. CDR3 bases: TGTGCCAGCAGTAAACGGAAGGTGGGGACGCCGAGCTCCTACGAGCAGTACTTC. It is translated as CASSKRKVGTPSSYEQYF.